The entry that follows covers one T cell receptor (beta chain) sequence. What this receptor recognizes is not known. Base qualities are not recorded, but no much larger clone differs from it by a single base. The donors were under 40 Caucasian individuals from Russia, aged roughly 6 to 100 years, who were systemically healthy. About 10 milliliters of peripheral blood were collected from each donor into EDTA-treated Vacutainer tubes. Ficoll-Paque density-gradient centrifugation was used to isolate PBMCs, with at least 6 million obtained per sample. Trizol reagent was used to extract total RNA from PBMCs, with at least 6 micrograms per sample. Naive CD45RAhigh/CD27high T cell percentages were measured by flow cytometry on a PBMC aliquot from every donor. This entry is derived from a study of blood T cells in healthy people across ages (dated by TCRdb to about 2015). Study-level background: In model experiments, template switching captured roughly one uniquely barcoded TCR beta cDNA molecule for every two T cells. For two donors (one aged 18 to 30 and one aged 80 or older), the study analyzed two additional independent replicas of 1 million unique cDNA reads from the same blood draw. To avoid experimental bias, donors of different ages were spread randomly across the sequencing lanes. Four age groups were formed from the donors: young (average roughly 15 years), middle-aged (around 41), aged (approximately 60) and long-lived (around 80). The study measured age-related changes in TCR beta repertoire diversity using deep sequencing normalized with unique cDNA molecular identifiers. The paper's findings and limits, for the study overall: Because profiling used bulk unsorted PBMCs, naive and antigen-experienced compartments could not be compared conclusively. There was a strong correlation between observed TCR beta diversity and the percentage of naive T cells measured by flow cytometry. Observed TCR beta diversity per million T cells fell roughly linearly with age, and a significant reduction was already apparent by age about 38. Because the CMV infection status of the donors was unknown, age-related changes in expanded clonotypes may potentially have been confounded. Estimates of total diversity based on one million sequenced T cells were regarded as lower bounds and as underestimates. Compared with the aged group, the long-lived group had more naive CD4+ T cells, fewer expanded clones and increased TCR diversity, a pattern suggesting age selection.

The library was built by means of 5' RACE. For sequencing, an Illumina HiSeq 2500 was employed. A second PCR of about 7 to 12 cycles was performed with a sample-barcoded 5' primer and a J-beta primer mix. Each TCR beta cDNA molecule received a unique molecular identifier from a template-switch 5' adaptor carrying 12 random nucleotides. Each sample yielded at least 2.5 million CDR3-containing paired-end reads. First-strand cDNA synthesis was performed from all RNA using the Mint cDNA synthesis kit, with priming by a TRBC-specific oligonucleotide. After uracil-DNA glycosylase treatment, a first 18-cycle PCR used universal primers M1SS and BC2_uni_R on all cDNA. The published analysis was carried out like this. Normalization of each sample was performed by random selection of 1 million high-quality reads, each carrying a distinct molecular identifier. Reads with shared molecular identifiers were discarded instead of being binned into consensus sequences. MiTCR, run with a Q25 quality threshold and the strictest error-elimination algorithm, handled CDR3 identification, clonotype clustering and error correction. A nonparametric unseen species model using Euler transformation provided a lower-bound estimate of total TCR beta diversity. TCRdb trimmed the raw reads at Q25, called clones with MiXCR and kept productive beta chains. Each CDR3 protein appears once, grouped with its most common genes and DNA. The V and J calls, along with clone size, are taken from TCRdb and not from the paper's own processing. The sample table holds 950,000 to 1,200,000 distinct CDR3 sequences, of which 30% to 40% were seen once. Together, the top ten hold under 15% of the sample.

This sequence originates from a man younger than 30 in good health. Sample: blood.

The CDR3 region reads CASSCPTSGRHNEQFF. The DNA sequence reads TGTGCCAGCAGTTGCCCTACTAGCGGGCGACACAATGAGCAGTTCTTC. The V and J segments used are TRBV6-5 and TRBJ2-1; 9 bases in between match TRBD2. The cysteine opens and the phenylalanine closes a CDR3 of 16 amino acids. Only the CDR3 portion is preserved as DNA: 48 bases, with reading frame beginning at the first base. According to the germline V gene, CDR1 reads MNHEY and CDR2 reads SVGAGI. V is trimmed back by 4 bases and J by 5 bases, and the junction contains 9 bases that no gene match accounts for.